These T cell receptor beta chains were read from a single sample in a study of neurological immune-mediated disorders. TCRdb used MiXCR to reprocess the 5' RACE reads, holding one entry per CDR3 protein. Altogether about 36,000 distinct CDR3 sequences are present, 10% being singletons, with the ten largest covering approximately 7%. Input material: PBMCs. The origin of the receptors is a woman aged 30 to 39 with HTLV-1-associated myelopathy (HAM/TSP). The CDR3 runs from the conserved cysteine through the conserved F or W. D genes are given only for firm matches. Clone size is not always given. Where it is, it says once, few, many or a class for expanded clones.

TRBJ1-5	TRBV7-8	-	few	CASSLSRQISNQPQHF	TGTGCCAGCAGCCTCTCAAGACAGATAAGCAATCAGCCCCAGCATTTT
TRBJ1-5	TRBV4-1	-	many	CASSRVMTGSNQPQHF	TGCGCCAGCAGCCGGGTCATGACAGGTAGCAATCAGCCCCAGCATTTT
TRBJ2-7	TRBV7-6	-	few	CASSLTVFHEQYF	TGTGCCAGCAGCTTGACAGTTTTTCACGAGCAGTACTTC
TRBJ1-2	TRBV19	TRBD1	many	CASSNAGTAFGYTF	TGTGCCAGTAGTAACGCCGGGACAGCCTTCGGCTACACCTTC
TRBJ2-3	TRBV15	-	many	CATSSYTDTQYF	TGTGCCACCAGCAGCTACACAGATACGCAGTATTTT
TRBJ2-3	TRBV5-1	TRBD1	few	CASSSLTGDTDTQYF	TGCGCCAGCAGCTCTCTAACAGGGGACACAGATACGCAGTATTTT
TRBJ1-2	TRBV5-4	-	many	CASTTDRRSIYGYTF	TGTGCCAGCACCACGGACCGCCGCTCGATCTATGGCTACACCTTC
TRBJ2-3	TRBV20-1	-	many	CSAKTSFTDTQYF	TGCAGTGCAAAGACAAGTTTCACAGATACGCAGTATTTT
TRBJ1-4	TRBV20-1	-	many	CSARRQAPNEKLFF	TGCAGTGCTAGGAGACAGGCCCCTAATGAAAAACTGTTTTTT
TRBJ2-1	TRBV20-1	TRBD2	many	CSARDWRGELKNNEQFF	TGCAGTGCTAGAGATTGGCGGGGGGAATTAAAAAACAATGAGCAGTTCTTC
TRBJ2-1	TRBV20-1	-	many	CSASQGTTVEQFF	TGCAGTGCTAGCCAGGGAACCACAGTTGAGCAGTTCTTC
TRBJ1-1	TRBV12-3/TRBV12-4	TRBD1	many	CASTSGTELEAFF	TGTGCCAGCACATCCGGGACAGAACTTGAAGCTTTCTTT
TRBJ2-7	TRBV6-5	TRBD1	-	CASSGQGPPYEQYF	TGTGCCAGCAGCGGACAGGGACCCCCCTACGAGCAGTACTTC
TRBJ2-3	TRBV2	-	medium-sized	CASSQDTQYF	TGTGCCAGCAGTCAAGATACGCAGTATTTT
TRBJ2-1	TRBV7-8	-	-	CASSPVGARGDEQFF	TGTGCCAGCAGCCCCGTGGGGGCCCGAGGCGATGAGCAGTTCTTC
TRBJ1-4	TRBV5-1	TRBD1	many	CASSSRSRTGLGEKLFF	TGCGCCAGCAGCTCACGCAGCCGGACAGGGTTGGGTGAAAAACTGTTTTTT
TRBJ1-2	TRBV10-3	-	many	CAISNGPGVGYGYTF	TGTGCCATCAGCAACGGACCAGGGGTAGGCTATGGCTACACCTTC
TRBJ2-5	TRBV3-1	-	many	CASSPQGWETQYF	TGTGCCAGCAGCCCTCAGGGCTGGGAGACCCAGTACTTC
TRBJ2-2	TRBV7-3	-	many	CASSSAPGARNAGELFF	TGTGCCAGCAGCTCGGCTCCAGGGGCACGGAACGCCGGGGAGCTGTTTTTT
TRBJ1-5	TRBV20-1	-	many	CSALQGNQPQHF	TGCAGTGCTCTACAGGGAAATCAGCCCCAGCATTTT
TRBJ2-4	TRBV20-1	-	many	CSARQMIGLWPLHYF	TGCAGTGCTAGGCAGATGATCGGACTTTGGCCTCTTCACTACTTC
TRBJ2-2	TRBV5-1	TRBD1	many	CASSLAGTGTGELFF	TGCGCCAGCAGCTTGGCTGGGACAGGCACCGGGGAGCTGTTTTTT
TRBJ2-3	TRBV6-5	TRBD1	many	CASSSWTGASTDTQYF	TGTGCCAGCAGTTCCTGGACAGGAGCTAGCACAGATACGCAGTATTTT
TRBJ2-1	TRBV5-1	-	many	CASSFLFFGGSSYNEQFF	TGCGCCAGCAGCTTTCTTTTTTTTGGGGGAAGCTCCTACAATGAGCAGTTCTTC
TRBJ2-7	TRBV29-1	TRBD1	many	CSVGFQGASYEQYF	TGCAGCGTTGGTTTTCAGGGGGCGTCCTACGAGCAGTACTTC
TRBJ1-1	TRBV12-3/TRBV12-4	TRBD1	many	CASSPRGQGAEAFF	TGTGCCAGCAGTCCTCGGGGACAGGGGGCTGAAGCTTTCTTT
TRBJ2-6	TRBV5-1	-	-	CASSLVETPGANVLTF	TGCGCCAGCAGCTTGGTGGAGACTCCTGGGGCCAACGTCCTGACTTTC
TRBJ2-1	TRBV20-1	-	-	CRGRFYLDEQFF	TGCAGGGGAAGGTTCTATCTGGATGAGCAGTTCTTC
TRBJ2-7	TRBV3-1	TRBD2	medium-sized	CASSPEAGRTYEQYF	TGTGCCAGCAGCCCAGAAGCGGGGCGGACCTACGAGCAGTACTTC
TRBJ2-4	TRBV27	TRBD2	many	CASSLQFVGLAGGKGNIQYF	TGTGCCAGCAGTTTACAATTCGTGGGTCTAGCGGGGGGAAAAGGAAACATTCAGTACTTC
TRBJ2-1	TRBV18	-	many	CASSPGIAEQFF	TGTGCCAGCTCACCGGGGATTGCTGAGCAGTTCTTC
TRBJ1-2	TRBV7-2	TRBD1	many	CASTTGGLGLNYGYTF	TGTGCCAGCACGACAGGGGGCCTGGGTCTAAACTATGGCTACACCTTC
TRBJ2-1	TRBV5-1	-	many	CASSPEGGPYNEQFF	TGCGCCAGCAGCCCGGAGGGGGGACCATACAATGAGCAGTTCTTC
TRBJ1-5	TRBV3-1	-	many	CASSQVSGTNQPQHF	TGTGCCAGCAGCCAAGTTTCAGGGACAAATCAGCCCCAGCATTTT
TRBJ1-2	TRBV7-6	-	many	CASSPAFAIGSYGYTF	TGTGCCAGCAGCCCAGCTTTTGCGATTGGAAGCTATGGCTACACCTTC
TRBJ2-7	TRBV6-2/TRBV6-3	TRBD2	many	CASSSGLAGVYEQYF	TGTGCCAGCAGCTCCGGACTAGCGGGAGTCTACGAGCAGTACTTC
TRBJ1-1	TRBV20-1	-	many	CSARQGGAGNTEAFF	TGCAGTGCAAGACAAGGGGGGGCAGGGAACACTGAAGCTTTCTTT
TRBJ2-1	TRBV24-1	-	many	CATSSGTAEQFF	TGTGCCACCAGTTCCGGTACGGCTGAGCAGTTCTTC
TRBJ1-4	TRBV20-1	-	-	CSAPMLGIGVTTNEKLFF	TGCAGTGCTCCCATGCTTGGGATCGGGGTTACAACTAATGAAAAACTGTTTTTT
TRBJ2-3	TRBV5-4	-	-	CASSFYICSARVPSGGTDTQYF	-
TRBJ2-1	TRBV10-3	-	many	CATRGDYNEQFF	TGTGCCACCCGAGGGGACTACAATGAGCAGTTCTTC
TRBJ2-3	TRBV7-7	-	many	CASSRIRDTDTQYF	TGTGCCAGCAGCCGCATCAGGGATACAGATACGCAGTATTTT
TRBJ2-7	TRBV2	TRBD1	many	CASTTQGAHYEQYF	TGTGCCAGCACAACCCAGGGGGCCCACTACGAGCAGTACTTC
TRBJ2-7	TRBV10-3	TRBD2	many	CATGGGAGYEQYF	TGTGCCACGGGGGGGGGGGCCGGCTACGAGCAGTACTTC
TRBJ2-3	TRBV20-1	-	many	CSASLNTDTQYF	TGCAGTGCTAGCCTAAACACAGATACGCAGTATTTT
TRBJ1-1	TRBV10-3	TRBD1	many	CAIREQGDTEAFF	TGTGCCATCAGGGAACAGGGGGACACTGAAGCTTTCTTT
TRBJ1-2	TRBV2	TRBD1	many	CAPSSGTGKNLSNYGYTF	TGTGCCCCCTCATCCGGGACAGGGAAGAATTTGTCCAACTATGGCTACACCTTC
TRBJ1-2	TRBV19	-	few	CATGRGSNYGYTF	TGTGCCACAGGGAGGGGGAGTAACTATGGCTACACCTTC
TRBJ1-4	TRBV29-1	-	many	CSVEGSSTNEKLFF	TGCAGCGTTGAAGGATCGTCAACTAATGAAAAACTGTTTTTT
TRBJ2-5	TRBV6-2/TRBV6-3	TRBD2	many	CASRTFAGGGKTQYF	TGTGCCAGCAGGACGTTTGCGGGGGGAGGGAAGACCCAGTACTTC
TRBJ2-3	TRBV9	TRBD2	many	CASSVAPTSGGAIPHTDTQYF	TGTGCCAGCAGCGTAGCTCCGACTAGCGGGGGGGCAATCCCCCACACAGATACGCAGTATTTT